Below, 2 T cell receptor beta chains from the same sample are listed, as sequenced in a study of Graves' ophthalmopathy and Graves' hyperthyroidism. Amplification of TCR beta CDR3 regions used RNA transcripts. Investigators did first-round RT-PCR with HTBI primers, then second-round multiplex PCR. TCRdb reprocessed the multiplex PCR reads with MiXCR, giving one entry per CDR3 protein. The sample yields nearly 400,000 distinct CDR3 sequences, 15% to 20% seen once. The sequenced sample consisted of peripheral blood. These TCRs come from a woman aged 18 to 35 with Graves' ophthalmopathy.

This clonotype was counted at least ten times. V and J are TRBV24-1 and TRBJ1-2, with D hard to call. Germline V gives CDR1 KGHDR, CDR2 SFDVKD. The CDR3 sequence is 13 residues long. V lost 4 bases, J lost 6 bases, and 11 bases lay in between. DNA for the CDR3: TGTGCCACCAGTGAAAGACCGAGCGATGGCTACACCTTC. Its protein is CATSERPSDGYTF.

This clonotype was detected many times. The chain couples TRBV11-2 to TRBJ1-1; D is unresolved. The CDR3 consists of 16 residues. CDR1 and CDR2 (germline): SGHAT, FQNNGV. The ends were cut back, 4 bases at V and 0 bases at J, with 15 bases in the middle. The CDR3 spells CASSSSGGRLNTEAFF. The CDR3 nucleotides read TGTGCCAGCAGCTCGAGCGGCGGCAGACTGAACACTGAAGCTTTCTTT.